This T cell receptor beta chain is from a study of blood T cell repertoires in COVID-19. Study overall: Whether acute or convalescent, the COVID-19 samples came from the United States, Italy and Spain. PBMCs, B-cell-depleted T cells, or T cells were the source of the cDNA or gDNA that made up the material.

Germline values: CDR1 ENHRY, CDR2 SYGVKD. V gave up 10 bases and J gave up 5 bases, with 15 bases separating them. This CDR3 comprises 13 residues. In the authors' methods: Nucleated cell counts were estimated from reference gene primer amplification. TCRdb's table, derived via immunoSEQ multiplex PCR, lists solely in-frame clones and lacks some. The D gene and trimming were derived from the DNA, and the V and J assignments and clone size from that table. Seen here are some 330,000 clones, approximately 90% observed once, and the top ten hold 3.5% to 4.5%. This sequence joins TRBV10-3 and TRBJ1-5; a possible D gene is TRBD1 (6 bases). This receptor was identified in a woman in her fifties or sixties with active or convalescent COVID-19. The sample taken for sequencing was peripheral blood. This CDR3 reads CATQRDTYQPQHF. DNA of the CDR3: TGTGCCACCCAACGGGACACCTATCAGCCCCAGCATTTT.